This is a list of T cell receptor beta chains from one sample in a study of blood T cell repertoires in COVID-19. Sequencing was performed with immunoSEQ multiplex PCR; in TCRdb, only in-frame clones are kept and a portion is missing. Of more than 100,000 clones in the sample, about 80% were seen once. Input material: peripheral blood. The receptor source for this set is a woman in her fifties or sixties with acute or convalescent COVID-19. The CDR3 runs from the conserved cysteine through the conserved F or W.

TRBV5-4	CASSLLDTSQGGYTF
TRBV30	CAWSVTGGPYEQYF
TRBV2	CASSEGDRGVLVYGYTF
TRBV19	CASSITGNTEAFF
TRBV27	CASSTDGTPNTEAFF
TRBV5-1	CASSLAAGIGYGYTF
TRBV19	CASSPSPGTSIATGELFF
TRBV6-1	CASSEAGQGYEQYF
TRBV9	CASSVGTEFSPLHF
TRBV11-2	CASSLKSLGGYEQYF
TRBV25-1	CASSSRTGGNGYTF
TRBV18	CASSQDRVSNQPQHF
TRBV28	CASRKIDSDTGELFF
TRBV7-2	CASSLQGSGNYGYTF
TRBV27	CASSFRGGASYNSPLHF
TRBV6-6	CASSLTGANTEAFF
TRBV27	CASSDSYSNQPQHF
TRBV5-1	CASSLGGNTEAFF
TRBV6-5	CASRTYRGEQFF
TRBV6-6	CASTMTEYSNQPQHF
TRBV6-1	CASSELSSITPDTQYF
TRBV19	CASSGGGRVVNTEAFF
TRBV6-5	CASSWKGGFQPQHF
TRBV3-1/TRBV3-2	CASSRIGTSGGAYEQYF
TRBV25-1	CASVAGTGGTSSKNIQYF
TRBV6-5	CASRSKSQGNTEAFF
TRBV18	CASSPDRQIYGYTF
TRBV19	CATARGAGGNYEQYF
TRBV4-1	CASRGYGSYNEQFF
TRBV3-1/TRBV3-2	CASSLRTGGLGYTF
TRBV28	CASSPPGGLGYTF
TRBV19	CASRDKAPEKLFF
TRBV19	CASRTSPITGELFF